These 24 T cell receptor beta chains originate from one sample sequenced in a study of T-cell reconstitution after alpha-beta-depleted transplantation in children (dated by TCRdb to between 2015 and 2016). Libraries were prepared through PCR. The sequencer was an Illumina HiSeq 2500. TCR library preparation used molecular barcoding, with unique molecular identifiers applied to normalize quantification of the TCRbeta repertoire. The public reads were run again by TCRdb, first through fastp at Q25 and then through MiXCR, and only productive beta chains were kept. When rows share a CDR3 protein, they turn into one entry using the most common DNA and genes. For this sample the table gives about 600,000 distinct CDR3 sequences, of which about 11% were detected only once. The ten largest clones add up to roughly 4% of the sample. The sample was PBMCs from the stem cell graft donor, taken from the stem cell graft. These receptors all stem from a human donor who donated a stem cell graft to a child with acute myeloid leukemia.

This clonotype was seen at least ten times. The chain recombines TRBV25-1 with TRBJ2-7; 9 bases match TRBD1. The germline CDR1 and CDR2 sequences are MGHDK and SYGVNS. The CDR3 runs to 14 residues. V lost 4 bases and J lost 3; bases outside the gene matches: 4. The CDR3 sequence is CASSGQTGGYEQYF. CDR3 sequence (DNA): TGTGCCAGCAGTGGGCAGACAGGGGGCTACGAGCAGTACTTC.

In this sample, this clonotype turned up many times. This chain uses TRBV15 with TRBJ2-5, with TRBD2 identical over 7 bases. The V gene end was trimmed by 6 bases and the J gene end by 4 bases; junction bases not matched to a gene: 17. CDR1 and CDR2 (germline): LNHNV, YYDKDF (reference sequence). There are 17 residues in the CDR3. CDR3 in DNA: TGTGCCACCAGAGCGGGACTACCGTCCCCCCGAGGAGAGACCCAGTACTTC. The encoded protein is CATRAGLPSPRGETQYF.

The rearrangement links TRBV20-1 to TRBJ1-2; no clear D gene. The CDR3 has 14 residues. Germline V CDR1 and CDR2: DFQATT, SNEGSKA (reference sequence). Trimming removed 2 bases from V and 4 bases from J, with 14 bases in between. The CDR3 loop reads CSARLAGQLYGYTF. DNA of the CDR3: TGCAGTGCTAGACTGGCGGGTCAGCTCTATGGCTACACCTTC.

This clonotype was detected only a few times. The chain joins TRBV10-3 to TRBJ1-1; TRBD1 might be the D (6 bases). Germline V gives CDR1 ENHRY, CDR2 SYGVKD. This CDR3 spans 12 amino acids. The germline V and J ends were trimmed by 0 bases and 7 bases, with 6 bases remaining between them. For the CDR3, the DNA is TGTGCCATCAGTGAGTCGGACAGTGAAGCTTTCTTT. Translated: CAISESDSEAFF.

This clonotype has just a few counts. The V and J genes are TRBV24-1 and TRBJ2-7, with 7 bases fitting TRBD2. J was trimmed by 3 bases and V by 4 bases; bases with no gene match: 8. CDR1 and CDR2 from the germline V gene are KGHDR and SFDVKD. This CDR3 comprises 15 residues. The CDR3 nucleotides are TGTGCCACCAGTGACTCGAGCGGGACCCACTACGAGCAGTACTTC. Protein sequence: CATSDSSGTHYEQYF.

Only a few counts were recorded for this clonotype. The V gene is TRBV5-1, the J gene TRBJ1-5; D ambiguous. V was shortened by 5 bases and J by 4 bases, with 10 bases between the two germline ends. The length of the CDR3 is 13 residues. The germline V gene encodes CDR1 SGHRS and CDR2 YFSETQ. The CDR3 sequence: CASRRSPNQPQHF. In DNA form, the CDR3 reads TGCGCCAGCAGACGATCCCCGAATCAGCCCCAGCATTTT.

This clonotype was counted many times. At one end, the junction sequence differs from germline, possibly due to a read error. The J gene is TRBJ2-3, the V gene TRBV5-1; 11 positions match TRBD2. Germline CDR1 is SGHRS and CDR2 is YFSETQ. The CDR3 covers 16 residues. The CDR3 sequence: CASSSGLAASTDTQYF. CDR3 coding DNA: TGTGCCAGCAGCTCGGGACTAGCGGCAAGCACAGATACGCAGTATTTT.

This clonotype turned up a few times. The chain recombines TRBV20-1 with TRBJ2-2, with TRBD2 identical over 7 bases. The CDR3 is made up of 15 amino acids. CDR1 is DFQATT, CDR2 SNEGSKA, per germline (reference sequence). V lost 3 bases and J lost 6; bases outside the gene matches: 10. Here the CDR3 reads CSARPAGAAAGELFF. The CDR3 bases are TGCAGTGCTAGGCCGGCGGGAGCGGCGGCCGGGGAGCTGTTTTTT.

In its sample, this clonotype was seen many times. This chain connects TRBV12-3 or TRBV12-4 to TRBJ2-7, with 7 bases fitting TRBD1. The CDR3 totals 16 residues. V was pared by 1 base and J by 5 bases, with 11 bases of the junction left unmatched. CDR3 DNA sequence: TGTGCCAGCAGTTTAGAATTCTACAGGGGTAGGGACGAGCAGTACTTC. Amino acids: CASSLEFYRGRDEQYF.

This clonotype was counted only a few times. This chain connects TRBV6-1 to TRBJ1-2, with a tentative D call TRBD1 (5 bases). Trimming took off 6 bases at V and 3 bases at J, with 11 bases between the two ends. Germline V lookup: CDR1 MNHNS, CDR2 SASEGT. The CDR3 length is 13 residues. The CDR3 loop is CASRGMGDYGYTF. The CDR3 DNA follows: TGTGCCAGCAGGGGGATGGGGGACTATGGCTACACCTTC.

The chain has TRBV5-5 and TRBJ1-5; D possibly corresponds to TRBD1 (6 bases). The V end was cut by 0 bases, the J end by 6 bases, with 16 bases between. The CDR3 runs 16 residues. Germline lookup yields CDR1 SGHKS and CDR2 YYEKEE (reference sequence). As DNA, the CDR3 is TGTGCCAGCAGCTTGGTCGCGGGCAGGGGAAGTCAGCCCCAGCATTTT. Its translation is CASSLVAGRGSQPQHF.

This clonotype was counted at least ten times. This chain connects TRBV6-1 to TRBJ2-3; TRBD1 aligns across 8 bases. Germline loops: CDR1 MNHNS, CDR2 SASEGT. Trimming at V came to 6 bases and at J to 4 bases, leaving 12 bases not matched to a gene. There are 16 residues in the CDR3. CDR3 amino acids: CASREQTGVQPDTQYF. CDR3 sequence (DNA): TGTGCCAGCAGAGAACAGACAGGGGTCCAACCAGATACGCAGTATTTT.

This clonotype showed up just a few times. The V call is TRBV25-1, the J call TRBJ2-1, with 13 bases lining up with TRBD2. This CDR3 contains 15 residues. The V gene's germline CDR1 is MGHDK and CDR2 SYGVNS. The junction had 3 bases not matched to a gene; V was cut back by 4 bases and J by 6 bases. The CDR3 sequence: CASSVGTSGTNEQFF. CDR3 coding DNA: TGTGCCAGCAGTGTAGGGACTAGCGGGACCAATGAGCAGTTCTTC.

This clonotype was detected many times. The V gene is TRBV14, the J gene TRBJ2-3, with D uncertain. Trimming took 0 bases from V and 5 from J, leaving 6 bases between them. Germline values: CDR1 SGHDN, CDR2 FVKESK. The CDR3 consists of 13 residues. CDR3 residues: CASSQDLRDTQYF. In DNA form, the CDR3 reads TGTGCCAGCAGCCAAGACCTGCGAGATACGCAGTATTTT. Drawing the rest from reference TRBV14 and TRBJ2-3, the complete variable domain is EAGVTQFPSHSVIEKGQTVTLRCDPISGHDNLYWYRRVMGKEIKFLLHFVKESKQDESGMPNNRFLAERTGGTYSTLKVQPAELEDSGVYFCASSQDLRDTQYFGPGTRLTVL.

This clonotype was seen repeatedly, ten times or more. V is TRBV5-1 and J is TRBJ2-1, with 12 bases identical to TRBD2. V shed 1 base and J 9 bases; nucleotides not matched to a gene: 11. The CDR3 totals 17 residues. Germline V gene sequence: CDR1 SGHRS, CDR2 YFSETQ. The CDR3 loop is CASSLQMTSGSLGEQFF. CDR3 bases: TGCGCCAGCAGCTTGCAGATGACTAGCGGGAGTTTGGGTGAGCAGTTCTTC.

A few counts support this clonotype. The chain links TRBV6-2 or TRBV6-3 to TRBJ2-1; 10 bases map to TRBD2. Losses at the gene ends were 6 bases for V and 2 bases for J; bases not matched to a gene: 7. CDR1 MNHEY and CDR2 SVGEGT come from the germline V gene. This CDR3 is 16 amino acids long. The CDR3 bases are TGTGCCAGCAGCTCGGCAAGCGGGAGGGCCTACAATGAGCAGTTCTTC. This codes for CASSSASGRAYNEQFF.

This clonotype was seen ten or more times. V usage is TRBV29-1 and J usage is TRBJ2-3; D is uncertain. CDR1 SQVTM and CDR2 ANQGSEA come from the germline V gene. V gave up 4 bases and J gave up 4 bases, with 18 bases separating them. This CDR3 is built from 15 residues. For the CDR3, the DNA is TGCAGCGTTGTGGGCGACTCGGTCAATCCAGATACGCAGTATTTT. Its protein product is CSVVGDSVNPDTQYF.

This clonotype was detected ten times or more. The chain uses TRBV29-1 and TRBJ2-2; 8 bases fit TRBD1. V shed 4 bases, J shed 5 bases, and the junction held 3 bases outside the gene matches. Per the germline V gene, CDR1 is SQVTM and CDR2 is ANQGSEA. CDR3 size: 13 residues. The CDR3 DNA reads as TGCAGCGTTGCGCAGGGGGCTACCGGGGAGCTGTTTTTT. It encodes CSVAQGATGELFF.

The chain couples TRBV12-3 or TRBV12-4 to TRBJ1-5; 7 nucleotides align to TRBD1. After removal of 2 bases from V and 0 bases from J, the junction contained 1 base not matched to a gene. The CDR3 runs to 15 residues. The CDR3 is CASSLRDSSNQPQHF. As DNA, the CDR3 is TGTGCCAGCAGTTTAAGGGACAGTAGCAATCAGCCCCAGCATTTT.

This clonotype has just a few counts. The chain joins TRBV6-5 to TRBJ2-1; the D is unclear. The CDR3 is 17 amino acids. The V gene lost 8 bases and the J gene lost 5 bases, with 25 bases spanning the gap. From germline, CDR1 is MNHEY and CDR2 SVGAGI. CDR3: CASQTVRQPVSNNEQFF. The CDR3 DNA is TGTGCCAGCCAGACCGTCCGGCAGCCAGTTTCCAACAATGAGCAGTTCTTC.

V usage is TRBV24-1 and J usage is TRBJ2-1; D perhaps matches TRBD2 (6 bases). CDR1 and CDR2 (germline): KGHDR, SFDVKD. Trimming stripped 3 bases from V and 8 bases from J, with 16 bases between. There are 15 residues in the CDR3. CDR3 nucleotide sequence: TGTGCCACCAGTGATCTAGCGATGAGCCGCGATGAGCAGTTCTTC. This sequence encodes CATSDLAMSRDEQFF.

The genes are TRBV2 and TRBJ2-7, with D possibly matching TRBD1 (6 bases). In germline, CDR1 is SNHLY, CDR2 FYNNEI. Trimming took off 7 bases at V and 0 bases at J, with 13 bases between the two ends. This CDR3 has 14 residues. In DNA, the CDR3 is TGTGCCAGCAAGCCCGACAGGAACTCCTACGAGCAGTACTTC. It codes for CASKPDRNSYEQYF.

This clonotype was seen just once. This chain joins TRBV5-2 and TRBJ1-2; no DNA check was done on the table's D call, TRBD1. TRBV5-2 is annotated as a pseudogene. The CDR3 runs 13 residues. The CDR3: CAMGPGVVYCYTF. CDR3 bases: TGTGCCATGGGCCCCGGGGTCGTCTATTGCTACACCTTC.

This clonotype showed up just a few times. The V call is TRBV6-2 or TRBV6-3, the J call TRBJ2-7, with 11 bases aligning to TRBD2. CDR3 length: 17 residues. Germline V gene data show CDR1 as MNHEY and CDR2 as SVGEGT. Trimming removed 5 bases from V and 2 bases from J; junction bases left unmatched: 11. Here the CDR3 reads CASSPMASGRHTYEQYF. The CDR3 nucleotides are TGTGCCAGCAGTCCCATGGCTAGCGGGAGGCATACCTACGAGCAGTACTTC.